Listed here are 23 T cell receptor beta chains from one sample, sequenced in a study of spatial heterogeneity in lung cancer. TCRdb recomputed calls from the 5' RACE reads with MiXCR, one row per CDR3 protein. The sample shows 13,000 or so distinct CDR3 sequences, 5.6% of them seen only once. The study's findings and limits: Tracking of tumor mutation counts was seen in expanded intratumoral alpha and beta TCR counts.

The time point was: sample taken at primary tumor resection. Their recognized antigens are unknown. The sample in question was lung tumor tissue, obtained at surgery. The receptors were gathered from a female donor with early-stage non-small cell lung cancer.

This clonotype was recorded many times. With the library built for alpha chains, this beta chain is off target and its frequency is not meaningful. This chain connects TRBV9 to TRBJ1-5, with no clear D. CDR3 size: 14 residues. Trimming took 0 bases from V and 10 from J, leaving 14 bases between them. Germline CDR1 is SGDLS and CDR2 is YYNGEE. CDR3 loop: CASSVDGVNRPQHF. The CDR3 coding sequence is TGTGCCAGCAGCGTAGACGGGGTCAATCGACCCCAGCATTTT.

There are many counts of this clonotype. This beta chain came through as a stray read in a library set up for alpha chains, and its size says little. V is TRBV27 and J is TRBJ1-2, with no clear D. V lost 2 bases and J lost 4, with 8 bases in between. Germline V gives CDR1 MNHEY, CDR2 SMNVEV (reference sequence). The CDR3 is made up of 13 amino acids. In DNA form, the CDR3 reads TGTGCCAGCAGTTTAAAGTCCGGCTATGGCTACACCTTC. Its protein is CASSLKSGYGYTF.

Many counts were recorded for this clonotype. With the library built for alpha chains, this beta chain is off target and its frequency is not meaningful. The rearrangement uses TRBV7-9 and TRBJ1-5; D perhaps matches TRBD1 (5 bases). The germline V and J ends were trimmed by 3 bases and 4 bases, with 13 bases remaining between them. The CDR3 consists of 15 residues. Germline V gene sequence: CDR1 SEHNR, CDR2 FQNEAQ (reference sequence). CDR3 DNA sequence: TGTGCCAGCAGCTTGGGGGAGGGCGTAAATCAGCCCCAGCATTTT. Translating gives CASSLGEGVNQPQHF.

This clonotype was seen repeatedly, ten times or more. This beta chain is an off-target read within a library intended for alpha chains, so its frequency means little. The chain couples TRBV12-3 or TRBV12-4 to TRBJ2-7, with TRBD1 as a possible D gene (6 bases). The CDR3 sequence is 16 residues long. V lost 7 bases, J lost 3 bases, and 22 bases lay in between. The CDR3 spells CASTFRLVAGDYEQYF. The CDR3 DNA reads TGTGCCAGCACTTTCCGTTTGGTGGCAGGGGACTACGAGCAGTACTTC.

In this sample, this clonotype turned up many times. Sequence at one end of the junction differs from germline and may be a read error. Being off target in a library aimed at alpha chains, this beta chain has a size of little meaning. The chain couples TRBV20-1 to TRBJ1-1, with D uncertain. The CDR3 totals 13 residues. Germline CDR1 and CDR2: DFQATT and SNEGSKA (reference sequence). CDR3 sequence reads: CSPRPRPVFEAFF. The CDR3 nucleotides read TGCAGTCCTAGACCCAGGCCGGTCTTTGAAGCTTTCTTT.

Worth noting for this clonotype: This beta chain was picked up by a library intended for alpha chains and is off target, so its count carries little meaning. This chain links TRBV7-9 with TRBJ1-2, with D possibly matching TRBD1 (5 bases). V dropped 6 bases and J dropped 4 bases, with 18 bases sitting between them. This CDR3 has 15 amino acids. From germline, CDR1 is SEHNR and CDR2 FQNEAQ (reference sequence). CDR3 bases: TGTGCCAGCAGAGCCCATATCAGGGAGGGCTATGGCTACACCTTC. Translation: CASRAHIREGYGYTF.

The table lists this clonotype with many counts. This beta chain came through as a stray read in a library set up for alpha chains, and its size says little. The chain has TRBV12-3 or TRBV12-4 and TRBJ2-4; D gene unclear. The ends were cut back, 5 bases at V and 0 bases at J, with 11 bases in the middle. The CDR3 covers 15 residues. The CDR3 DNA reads TGTGCCAGCAGTCTGCTCCATTCAGCCAAAAACATTCAGTACTTC. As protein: CASSLLHSAKNIQYF.

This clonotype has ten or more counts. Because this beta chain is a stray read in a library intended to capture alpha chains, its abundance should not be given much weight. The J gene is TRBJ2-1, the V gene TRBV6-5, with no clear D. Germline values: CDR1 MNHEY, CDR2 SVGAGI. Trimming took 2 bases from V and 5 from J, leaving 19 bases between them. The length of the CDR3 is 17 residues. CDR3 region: CASSYGPYRGSNNEQFF. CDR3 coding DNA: TGTGCCAGCAGTTACGGCCCTTACAGAGGATCAAACAATGAGCAGTTCTTC.

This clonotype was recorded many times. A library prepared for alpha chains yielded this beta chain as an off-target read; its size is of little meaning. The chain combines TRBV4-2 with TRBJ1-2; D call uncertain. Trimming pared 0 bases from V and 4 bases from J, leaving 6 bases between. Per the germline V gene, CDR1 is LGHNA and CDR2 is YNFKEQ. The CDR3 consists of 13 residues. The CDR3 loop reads CASSQEMGYGYTF. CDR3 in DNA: TGTGCCAGCAGCCAAGAGATGGGCTATGGCTACACCTTC.

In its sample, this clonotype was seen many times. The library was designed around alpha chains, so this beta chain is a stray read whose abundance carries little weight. CDR3: CASSLVGGIADTQYF. The CDR3 nucleotides read TGTGCCAGCAGCTTAGTAGGAGGTATTGCAGATACGCAGTATTTT. The genes are TRBV7-2 and TRBJ2-3; maybe TRBD2 (5 bases). The CDR3 spans 15 residues. V gave up 1 base and J gave up 4 bases, with 12 bases separating them. CDR1 and CDR2 (germline): SGHTA, FQGNSA. The complete variable domain, with remaining parts taken from reference TRBV7-2 and TRBJ2-3, reads GAGVSQSPSNKVTEKGKDVELRCDPISGHTALYWYRQSLGQGLEFLIYFQGNSAPDKSGLPSDRFSAERTGGSVSTLTIQRTQQEDSAVYLCASSLVGGIADTQYFGPGTRLTVL.

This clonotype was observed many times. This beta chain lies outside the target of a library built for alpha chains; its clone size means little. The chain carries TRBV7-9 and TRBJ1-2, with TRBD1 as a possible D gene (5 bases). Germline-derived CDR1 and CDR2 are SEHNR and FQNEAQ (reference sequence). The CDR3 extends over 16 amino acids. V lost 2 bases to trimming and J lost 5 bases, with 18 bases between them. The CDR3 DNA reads TGTGCCAGCAGCTTAACGGGAGTAGGGGCCCTTTATGGCTACACCTTC. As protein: CASSLTGVGALYGYTF.

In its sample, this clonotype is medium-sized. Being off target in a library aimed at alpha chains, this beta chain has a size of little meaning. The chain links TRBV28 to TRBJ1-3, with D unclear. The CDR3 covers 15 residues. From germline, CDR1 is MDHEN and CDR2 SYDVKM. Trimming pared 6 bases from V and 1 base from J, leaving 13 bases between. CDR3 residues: CASSPGRLSGNTIYF. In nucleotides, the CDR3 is TGTGCCAGCAGCCCAGGACGGTTATCTGGAAACACCATATATTTT.

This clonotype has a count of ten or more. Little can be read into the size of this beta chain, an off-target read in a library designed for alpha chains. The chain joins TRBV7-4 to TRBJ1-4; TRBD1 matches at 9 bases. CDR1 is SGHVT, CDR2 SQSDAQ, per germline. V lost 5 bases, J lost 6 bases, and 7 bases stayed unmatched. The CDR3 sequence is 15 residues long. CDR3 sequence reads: CASSQRDRDHEKLFF. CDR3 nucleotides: TGTGCCAGCAGCCAGAGGGACAGGGATCATGAAAAACTGTTTTTT.

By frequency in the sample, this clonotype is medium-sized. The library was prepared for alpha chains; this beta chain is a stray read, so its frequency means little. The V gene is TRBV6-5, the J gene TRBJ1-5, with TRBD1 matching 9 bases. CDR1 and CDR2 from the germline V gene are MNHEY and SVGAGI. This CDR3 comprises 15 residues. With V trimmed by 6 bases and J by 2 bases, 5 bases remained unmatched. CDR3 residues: CASSRQGGGNQPQHF. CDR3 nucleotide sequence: TGTGCCAGCAGCCGACAGGGGGGAGGCAATCAGCCCCAGCATTTT.

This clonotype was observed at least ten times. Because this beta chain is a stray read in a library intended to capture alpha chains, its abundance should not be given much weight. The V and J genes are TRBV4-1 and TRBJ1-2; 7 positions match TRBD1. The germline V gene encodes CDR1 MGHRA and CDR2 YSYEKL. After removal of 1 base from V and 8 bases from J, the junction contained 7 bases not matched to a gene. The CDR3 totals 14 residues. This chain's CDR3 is CASSQGDREGGYTF. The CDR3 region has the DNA TGCGCCAGCAGCCAAGGTGACAGGGAGGGAGGCTACACCTTC.

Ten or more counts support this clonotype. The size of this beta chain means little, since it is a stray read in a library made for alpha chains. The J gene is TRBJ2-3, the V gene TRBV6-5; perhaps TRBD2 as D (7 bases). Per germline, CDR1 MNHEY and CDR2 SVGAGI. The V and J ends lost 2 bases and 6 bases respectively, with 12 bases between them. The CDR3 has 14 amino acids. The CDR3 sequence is CASSYGGGLDTQYF. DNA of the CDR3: TGTGCCAGCAGTTACGGGGGGGGGCTGGATACGCAGTATTTT.

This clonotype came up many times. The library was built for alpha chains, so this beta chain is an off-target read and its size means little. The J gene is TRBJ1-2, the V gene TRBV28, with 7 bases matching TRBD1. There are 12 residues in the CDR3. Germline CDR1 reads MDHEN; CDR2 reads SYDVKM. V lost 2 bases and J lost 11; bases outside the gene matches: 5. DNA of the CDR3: TGTGCCAGCAGTTTAATTCAGGGGGGGTACACCTTC. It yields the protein CASSLIQGGYTF.

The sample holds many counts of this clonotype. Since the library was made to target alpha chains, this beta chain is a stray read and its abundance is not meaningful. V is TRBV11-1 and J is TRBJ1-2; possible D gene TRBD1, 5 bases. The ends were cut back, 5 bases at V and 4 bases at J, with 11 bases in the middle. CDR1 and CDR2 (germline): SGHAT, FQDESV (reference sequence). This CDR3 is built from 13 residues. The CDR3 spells CASSHGGPYGYTF. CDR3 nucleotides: TGTGCCAGCAGCCATGGGGGACCCTATGGCTACACCTTC.

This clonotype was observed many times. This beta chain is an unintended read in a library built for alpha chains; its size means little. The DNA of the CDR3 is TGTGCCAGCAGTTCCCCCTATTCCAGGTTAAATACGCAGTATTTT. As protein: CASSSPYSRLNTQYF. The chain has TRBV6-5 and TRBJ2-3; D is undetermined. V lost 4 bases and J lost 7, with 18 bases in between. CDR3 length: 15 amino acids. Germline values: CDR1 MNHEY, CDR2 SVGAGI.

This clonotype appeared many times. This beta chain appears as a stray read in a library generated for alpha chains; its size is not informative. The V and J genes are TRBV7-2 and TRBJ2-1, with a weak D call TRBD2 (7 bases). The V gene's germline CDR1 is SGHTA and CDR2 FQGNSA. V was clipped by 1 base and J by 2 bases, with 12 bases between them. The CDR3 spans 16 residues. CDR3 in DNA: TGTGCCAGCAGCTTAGAGGTGCGGGGGCCCTACAATGAGCAGTTCTTC. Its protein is CASSLEVRGPYNEQFF.

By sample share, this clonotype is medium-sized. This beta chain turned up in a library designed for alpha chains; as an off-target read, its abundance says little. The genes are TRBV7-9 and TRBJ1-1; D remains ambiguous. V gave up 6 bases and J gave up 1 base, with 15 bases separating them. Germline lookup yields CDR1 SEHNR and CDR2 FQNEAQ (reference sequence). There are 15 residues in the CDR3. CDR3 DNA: TGTGCCAGCAGATTGGGTAGGGAACAGAACACTGAAGCTTTCTTT. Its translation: CASRLGREQNTEAFF.

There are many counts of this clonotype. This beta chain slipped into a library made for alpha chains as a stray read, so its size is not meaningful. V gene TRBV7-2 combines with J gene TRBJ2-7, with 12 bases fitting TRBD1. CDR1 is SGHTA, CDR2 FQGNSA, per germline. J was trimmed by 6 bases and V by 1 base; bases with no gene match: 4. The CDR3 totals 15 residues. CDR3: CASSLGGQGAREQYF. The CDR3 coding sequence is TGTGCCAGCAGCTTAGGGGGACAGGGGGCTCGCGAGCAGTACTTC.

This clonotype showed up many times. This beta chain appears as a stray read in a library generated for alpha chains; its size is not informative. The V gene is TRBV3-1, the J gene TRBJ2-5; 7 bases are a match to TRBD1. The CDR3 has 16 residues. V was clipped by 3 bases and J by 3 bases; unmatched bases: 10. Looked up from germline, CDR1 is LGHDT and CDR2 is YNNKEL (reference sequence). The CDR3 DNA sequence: TGTGCCAGCAGCCAGTATGGTCGACAGGGAAAAGAGACCCAGTACTTC. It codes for CASSQYGRQGKETQYF.